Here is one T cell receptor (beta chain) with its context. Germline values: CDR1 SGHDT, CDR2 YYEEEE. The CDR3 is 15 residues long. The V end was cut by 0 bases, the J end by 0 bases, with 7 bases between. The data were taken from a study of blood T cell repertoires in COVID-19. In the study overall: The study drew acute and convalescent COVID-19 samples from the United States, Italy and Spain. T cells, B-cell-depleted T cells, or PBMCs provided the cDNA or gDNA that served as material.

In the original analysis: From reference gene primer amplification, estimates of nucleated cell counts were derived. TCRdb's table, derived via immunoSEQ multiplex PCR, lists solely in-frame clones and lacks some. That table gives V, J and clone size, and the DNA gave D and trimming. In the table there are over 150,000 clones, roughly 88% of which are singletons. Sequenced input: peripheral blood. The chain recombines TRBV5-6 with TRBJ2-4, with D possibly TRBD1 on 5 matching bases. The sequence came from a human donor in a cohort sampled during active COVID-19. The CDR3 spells CASSLGQIAKNIQYF. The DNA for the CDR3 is TGTGCCAGCAGCTTGGGACAGATAGCCAAAAACATTCAGTACTTC.